The rows below give T cell receptor beta chains drawn from one sample of a study of OX40 agonist ivuxolimab in advanced cancers. Assay used: immunoSEQ multiplex PCR; TCRdb lists only in-frame clones, some missing. The sample lists 90,000 to 100,000 clones, 70% to 90% occurring once. The source material was CD4+ or CD8+ T cells sorted from blood, sampled in a trial of the OX40 agonist ivuxolimab. The receptors were gathered from an adult with an advanced solid tumor such as melanoma, head and neck, liver or kidney cancer. Both conserved end residues are part of each CDR3. D genes are given only for firm matches. Clone size is shown for a subset of rows, as once, few, many or a class of expanded clone.

d_gene: .
abundance: few
j_gene: TRBJ2-7
v_gene: TRBV27
CDR3nt: TGTGCCAGCAGTTTTTCAGGGGGGGGCATCTCCTACGAGCAGTACTTC
CDR3aa: CASSFSGGGISYEQYF

d_gene: .
abundance: .
j_gene: TRBJ1-1
v_gene: TRBV7-2
CDR3nt: TGTGCCAGCAGCTTACAGGGTAGTGGCACTGAAGCTTTCTTT
CDR3aa: CASSLQGSGTEAFF

d_gene: .
abundance: .
j_gene: TRBJ2-1
v_gene: TRBV18
CDR3nt: TGTGCCAGCTCACCCCGAGGGGGGCCAAACAATGAGCAGTTCTTC
CDR3aa: CASSPRGGPNNEQFF

d_gene: TRBD1
abundance: .
j_gene: TRBJ1-2
v_gene: TRBV6-5
CDR3nt: TGTGCCAGCACCAAAGGGGGCCGGGGCTACACCTTC
CDR3aa: CASTKGGRGYTF

d_gene: TRBD2
abundance: .
j_gene: TRBJ2-3
v_gene: TRBV5-1
CDR3nt: TGCGCCAGCAGCCCTGGACTAGCGGGGGGCACAGATACGCAGTATTTT
CDR3aa: CASSPGLAGGTDTQYF

d_gene: TRBD2
abundance: .
j_gene: TRBJ2-7
v_gene: TRBV6-6
CDR3nt: TGTGCCAGCAGCTCAAGCGGGGGCACACGCGAGCAGTACTTC
CDR3aa: CASSSSGGTREQYF

d_gene: .
abundance: .
j_gene: TRBJ1-2
v_gene: TRBV28
CDR3nt: TGTGCCAGCAGTTTCCCCAGCGGACAGTCCCTTGGCTATGGCTACACCTTC
CDR3aa: CASSFPSGQSLGYGYTF

d_gene: TRBD2
abundance: .
j_gene: TRBJ2-2
v_gene: TRBV11-2
CDR3nt: TGTGCCAGCAGTACAGGGAGGACTAGCGTAGACACCGGGGAGCTGTTTTTT
CDR3aa: CASSTGRTSVDTGELFF

d_gene: TRBD1
abundance: .
j_gene: TRBJ2-7
v_gene: TRBV7-8
CDR3nt: TGTGCCAGCAGCTTACGAGGGGGCTACTCCTACGAGCAGTACTTC
CDR3aa: CASSLRGGYSYEQYF

d_gene: TRBD1
abundance: .
j_gene: TRBJ1-2
v_gene: TRBV13
CDR3nt: TGTGCCAGCAGCCCACCAGGGGGCTCAATTGGCTACACCTTC
CDR3aa: CASSPPGGSIGYTF

d_gene: TRBD1
abundance: .
j_gene: TRBJ2-3
v_gene: TRBV19
CDR3nt: TGTGCCAGTAGTAGGACCGGGACAGGGGGCGGCACAGATACGCAGTATTTT
CDR3aa: CASSRTGTGGGTDTQYF

d_gene: .
abundance: .
j_gene: TRBJ2-1
v_gene: TRBV25-1
CDR3nt: TGTGCCAGCAGTGAATCGGTTCTATACAATGAGCAGTTCTTC
CDR3aa: CASSESVLYNEQFF

d_gene: TRBD1
abundance: once
j_gene: TRBJ2-5
v_gene: TRBV27
CDR3nt: TGTGCCAGCAGCCTAACCGACAGGGCGGAGACCCAGTACTTC
CDR3aa: CASSLTDRAETQYF

d_gene: TRBD1
abundance: .
j_gene: TRBJ1-1
v_gene: TRBV4-1
CDR3nt: TGCGCCAGCAGCCAAGACGGGGGACAGGGGAGTGGTACTGAAGCTTTCTTT
CDR3aa: CASSQDGGQGSGTEAFF

d_gene: TRBD1
abundance: .
j_gene: TRBJ1-1
v_gene: TRBV28
CDR3nt: TGTGCCAGCAGGTCCTCCCCGGGACAGACGAACACTGAAGCTTTCTTT
CDR3aa: CASRSSPGQTNTEAFF

d_gene: .
abundance: .
j_gene: TRBJ2-6
v_gene: TRBV30
CDR3nt: TGTGCCTGGAGTAGCGGACAGCCTGGGGCCAACGTCCTGACTTTC
CDR3aa: CAWSSGQPGANVLTF

d_gene: .
abundance: .
j_gene: TRBJ1-5
v_gene: TRBV28
CDR3nt: TGTGCCAGCAGTCGAGACCAGACAGGACATCAGCCCCAGCATTTT
CDR3aa: CASSRDQTGHQPQHF

d_gene: .
abundance: .
j_gene: TRBJ2-2
v_gene: TRBV2
CDR3nt: TGTGCCAGCAGTGAGGGGGTAGGGCCCGGGGAGCTGTTTTTT
CDR3aa: CASSEGVGPGELFF

d_gene: .
abundance: .
j_gene: TRBJ2-5
v_gene: TRBV2
CDR3nt: TGTGCCAGCAGGGGTAGGGATCGATCTATAATACAAGAGACCCAGTACTTC
CDR3aa: CASRGRDRSIIQETQYF

d_gene: TRBD1
abundance: .
j_gene: TRBJ2-7
v_gene: TRBV30
CDR3nt: TGTGCCTGGAGCCCTCGGGACAGGGGGTTTCAGCAGCACTTC
CDR3aa: CAWSPRDRGFQQHF

d_gene: .
abundance: .
j_gene: TRBJ2-2
v_gene: TRBV27
CDR3nt: TGTGCCAGCATGAGGCGGGGAGCGAACACCGGGGAGCTGTTTTTT
CDR3aa: CASMRRGANTGELFF

d_gene: .
abundance: .
j_gene: TRBJ1-2
v_gene: TRBV27
CDR3nt: TGTGCCAGCATCCCCGCGGTGGGGGGATATGGCTACACCTTC
CDR3aa: CASIPAVGGYGYTF

d_gene: TRBD1
abundance: .
j_gene: TRBJ1-2
v_gene: TRBV28
CDR3nt: TGTGCCAGCAGTTCACAGGGGCGCAACTATGGCTACACCTTC
CDR3aa: CASSSQGRNYGYTF

d_gene: .
abundance: .
j_gene: TRBJ1-1
v_gene: TRBV4-3
CDR3nt: TGCGCCAGCAGCCAAGATCTGGTCAGGGGAGCTTTCTTT
CDR3aa: CASSQDLVRGAFF

d_gene: TRBD1
abundance: few
j_gene: TRBJ2-7
v_gene: TRBV28
CDR3nt: TGTGCCAGCAATCCTCTCCGGGACAGGGGCCCCGAGCAGTACTTC
CDR3aa: CASNPLRDRGPEQYF

d_gene: TRBD1
abundance: .
j_gene: TRBJ2-7
v_gene: TRBV7-2
CDR3nt: TGTGCCAGCAGCTTACCGGGACAGGGGGTTGGGGAGCAGTACTTC
CDR3aa: CASSLPGQGVGEQYF

d_gene: TRBD1
abundance: .
j_gene: TRBJ2-7
v_gene: TRBV10-3
CDR3nt: TGTGCCATCAGTACCGGACAGGGGTCAACCTACGAGCAGTACTTC
CDR3aa: CAISTGQGSTYEQYF

d_gene: .
abundance: .
j_gene: TRBJ2-3
v_gene: TRBV4-1
CDR3nt: TGCGCCAGCAGCCAAGATTATCAGGGTTTGGCAGCCGATACGCAGTATTTT
CDR3aa: CASSQDYQGLAADTQYF

d_gene: TRBD1
abundance: once
j_gene: TRBJ1-2
v_gene: TRBV6-5
CDR3nt: TGTGCCAGCAGCTCGCCAGGGGGAGGAAACTATGGCTACACCTTC
CDR3aa: CASSSPGGGNYGYTF

d_gene: .
abundance: .
j_gene: TRBJ1-1
v_gene: TRBV28
CDR3nt: TGTGCCGGCAAGGGACCGGCGAACACTGAAGCTTTCTTT
CDR3aa: CAGKGPANTEAFF

d_gene: .
abundance: .
j_gene: TRBJ2-2
v_gene: TRBV7-9
CDR3nt: TGTGCCAGTTCTTGGGACAACGGGGCGACCGGGGAGCTGTTTTTT
CDR3aa: CASSWDNGATGELFF

d_gene: .
abundance: .
j_gene: TRBJ1-1
v_gene: TRBV5-3
CDR3nt: TGTGCCAGAAGACACAGGGTCTTAAGGACTGAAGCTTTCTTT
CDR3aa: CARRHRVLRTEAFF

d_gene: TRBD1
abundance: .
j_gene: TRBJ2-5
v_gene: TRBV28
CDR3nt: TGTGCCAGCAGTTTAAAAATCTTCCGGGACAGGGAACAAGAGACCCAGTACTTC
CDR3aa: CASSLKIFRDREQETQYF

d_gene: TRBD1
abundance: .
j_gene: TRBJ1-1
v_gene: TRBV29-1
CDR3nt: TGCAGCGTTGGGGACAGGGGGATCGAGAAGAACACTGAAGCTTTCTTT
CDR3aa: CSVGDRGIEKNTEAFF

d_gene: .
abundance: .
j_gene: TRBJ1-4
v_gene: TRBV4-3
CDR3nt: TGCGCCAGCAGCCAAGGGCAGGGTCCTAATGAAAAACTGTTTTTT
CDR3aa: CASSQGQGPNEKLFF

d_gene: .
abundance: .
j_gene: TRBJ2-7
v_gene: TRBV2
CDR3nt: TGTGCCAGCAGGGAGACAGGGACGGGGGGCTACGAGCAGTACTTC
CDR3aa: CASRETGTGGYEQYF

d_gene: .
abundance: .
j_gene: TRBJ2-5
v_gene: TRBV5-1
CDR3nt: TGCGCCAGCAGCTTGGGTGGGCTCCAAGAGACCCAGTACTTC
CDR3aa: CASSLGGLQETQYF

d_gene: .
abundance: .
j_gene: TRBJ2-7
v_gene: TRBV9
CDR3nt: TGTGCCAGCAGCCCTAGATCGGGGGCTGCTTACGAGCAGTACTTC
CDR3aa: CASSPRSGAAYEQYF

d_gene: .
abundance: few
j_gene: TRBJ2-5
v_gene: TRBV6-1
CDR3nt: TGTGCCAGCAGTGAAAAGTGGGGGGCAGGGCAAGAGACCCAGTACTTC
CDR3aa: CASSEKWGAGQETQYF

d_gene: .
abundance: .
j_gene: TRBJ2-3
v_gene: TRBV11-2
CDR3nt: TGTGCCAGCAGCTTTTGGGGGGCCGTCACAGATACGCAGTATTTT
CDR3aa: CASSFWGAVTDTQYF

d_gene: .
abundance: .
j_gene: TRBJ2-2
v_gene: TRBV9
CDR3nt: TGTGCCAGCAGCCCCCGACTAAGTGGGAACACCGGGGAGCTGTTTTTT
CDR3aa: CASSPRLSGNTGELFF

d_gene: .
abundance: .
j_gene: TRBJ1-1
v_gene: TRBV30
CDR3nt: TGTGCCTGGAAAAAAAATTTGGCTGAAGCTTTCTTT
CDR3aa: CAWKKNLAEAFF

d_gene: TRBD2
abundance: .
j_gene: TRBJ2-1
v_gene: TRBV4-3
CDR3nt: TGCGCCAGCAGCCTTAGCGGGGGTTCCTACAATGAGCAGTTCTTC
CDR3aa: CASSLSGGSYNEQFF

d_gene: .
abundance: .
j_gene: TRBJ1-4
v_gene: TRBV6-5
CDR3nt: TGTGCCAGCAGGCCGGGGGGAAGAGGGGAAAAACTGTTTTTT
CDR3aa: CASRPGGRGEKLFF

d_gene: TRBD1
abundance: once
j_gene: TRBJ1-1
v_gene: TRBV7-9
CDR3nt: TGTGCCAGCAGCTTAGTAGGACAGGGGGGGTTGAACACTGAAGCTTTCTTT
CDR3aa: CASSLVGQGGLNTEAFF

d_gene: TRBD1
abundance: .
j_gene: TRBJ1-5
v_gene: TRBV30
CDR3nt: TGTGCCTGGACGGACAGGGATAATCAGCCCCAGCATTTT
CDR3aa: CAWTDRDNQPQHF

d_gene: .
abundance: .
j_gene: TRBJ1-5
v_gene: TRBV21-1
CDR3nt: TGTGCCAGCAGCAGATATGGACAGCCAGGGCTTCAGCCCCAGCATTTT
CDR3aa: CASSRYGQPGLQPQHF

d_gene: .
abundance: .
j_gene: TRBJ2-2
v_gene: TRBV10-3
CDR3nt: TGTGCCATCAGTTCTACCAGGGGGAACACCGGGGAGCTGTTTTTT
CDR3aa: CAISSTRGNTGELFF

d_gene: TRBD2
abundance: .
j_gene: TRBJ2-7
v_gene: TRBV7-2
CDR3nt: TGTGCCAGCAGCTTAACTGCAGCGGGGGTAGACTACGAGCAGTACTTC
CDR3aa: CASSLTAAGVDYEQYF

d_gene: .
abundance: .
j_gene: TRBJ2-7
v_gene: TRBV29-1
CDR3nt: TGCAGCGTTAGGGATCCCTCCTACGAGCAGTACTTC
CDR3aa: CSVRDPSYEQYF

d_gene: .
abundance: few
j_gene: TRBJ1-2
v_gene: TRBV5-4
CDR3nt: TGTGCCAGCAGCTCAACATCGGCGTATGGCTACACCTTC
CDR3aa: CASSSTSAYGYTF

d_gene: .
abundance: .
j_gene: TRBJ1-1
v_gene: TRBV7-8
CDR3nt: TGTGCCAGCAGCGCAATTCCGGGGTCCAACACTGAAGCTTTCTTT
CDR3aa: CASSAIPGSNTEAFF

d_gene: .
abundance: .
j_gene: TRBJ2-5
v_gene: TRBV9
CDR3nt: TGTGCCAGCAGCCCTTTCTTCGGGGACCCCGAAGAGACCCAGTACTTC
CDR3aa: CASSPFFGDPEETQYF